The source of this TCR beta chain is a study of cytomegalovirus exposure and HLA in healthy donors. V was trimmed by 7 bases and J by 6 bases, leaving 15 bases between them. The CDR3 extends over 13 amino acids. The PCR was carried out with 60 Vbeta primers and 13 Jbeta primers. Sequenced by immunoSEQ multiplex PCR; TCRdb stores in-frame clones only, minus some. Seen here are hundreds of thousands of clones, around nine tenths observed once, and the top ten hold around 2.1%. This sequence joins TRBV23-1 and TRBJ1-2; the D is unclear. TRBV23-1 is an open reading frame whose function is uncertain. The clonotype originates from a woman between 18 and 29 years old in good health and CMV-seronegative. Sample: PBMCs. The CDR3 protein is CASMCVAGDGYTF. CDR3 nucleotides: TGCGCCAGCATGTGTGTGGCCGGGGATGGCTACACCTTC.